A single sample gave rise to the 12 T cell receptor beta chains below, sequenced in a study of patients and donors after allogeneic stem cell transplantation (dated by TCRdb to about 2020). Libraries came from RT-PCR. Sequencing was performed on a NextSeq 550. The public reads were quality trimmed at Q25 with fastp and then assembled into clones with MiXCR by TCRdb, keeping productive beta chains. Rows are combined by CDR3 protein, so each entry shows the most common genes and DNA. The sample table holds 390,000 or so distinct CDR3 sequences, of which approximately 16% were seen once. The top ten clones comprise about 7% of the sample. Sequencing was carried out using blood, either unsorted or a sorted T cell fraction (not recorded which). Receptors were obtained from a human donor who was either an allogeneic HSCT recipient or a stem cell or donor lymphocyte infusion donor (not recorded which). It is not recorded whose cells these are; they may come from a transplant donor.

Ten or more counts support this clonotype. V usage is TRBV5-1 and J usage is TRBJ1-1; D might be TRBD1 (5 bases). Germline V gives CDR1 SGHRS, CDR2 YFSETQ. Trimming stripped 4 bases from V and 1 base from J, with 17 bases between. The CDR3 covers 16 residues. In DNA, the CDR3 is TGCGCCAGCAGCGCGGCACCGGGACCCTGGAACACTGAAGCTTTCTTT. Amino acid sequence: CASSAAPGPWNTEAFF.

The chain is built from TRBV20-1 and TRBJ2-1; D may be TRBD1 (6 bases). CDR1 DFQATT and CDR2 SNEGSKA come from the germline V gene (reference sequence). Trimming shortened V by 6 bases and J by 10 bases, and 13 bases separated the two germline ends. The CDR3 is 11 amino acids. CDR3 loop: CSAKTGHEQFF. The CDR3 coding sequence is TGCAGTGCGAAGACAGGACACGAGCAGTTCTTC.

This clonotype was counted only a few times. The V call is TRBV7-9, the J call TRBJ1-4; 7 nucleotides align to TRBD1. CDR1 and CDR2 from the germline V gene are SEHNR and FQNEAQ (reference sequence). This CDR3 has 15 amino acids. Trimming cost V 5 bases and J 4 bases; bases outside gene matches: 7. In DNA, the CDR3 is TGTGCCAGCAGCCCCCTGACAGGGCTTAATGAAAAACTGTTTTTT. Protein product: CASSPLTGLNEKLFF. The full variable domain, in which reference TRBV7-9 and TRBJ1-4 provide the parts outside the CDR3, is DTGVSQNPRHKITKRGQNVTFRCDPISEHNRLYWYRQTLGQGPEFLTYFQNEAQLEKSRLLSDRFSAERPKGSFSTLEIQRTEQGDSAMYLCASSPLTGLNEKLFFGSGTQLSVL.

This clonotype has more than one count but fewer than ten. V usage is TRBV20-1 and J usage is TRBJ1-1; D ambiguous. The CDR3 is 13 amino acids. Germline CDR1 reads DFQATT; CDR2 reads SNEGSKA (reference sequence). The V gene lost 3 bases and the J gene lost 0 bases, with 8 bases spanning the gap. CDR3 residues: CSASSDLNTEAFF. The CDR3 DNA reads as TGCAGTGCTAGCTCAGACCTGAACACTGAAGCTTTCTTT.

This clonotype was seen many times. The CDR3 DNA reads as TGTGCCACCAGTGATTTATCTGGCAGCAATGAGCAGTTCTTC. Protein product: CATSDLSGSNEQFF. The chain employs TRBV24-1 and TRBJ2-1; D is uncertain. CDR1 and CDR2 (germline): KGHDR, SFDVKD. Deletions cut 1 base from V and 6 bases from J, with 9 bases between. The CDR3 extends over 14 amino acids.

This clonotype was picked up many times. This chain links TRBV29-1 with TRBJ2-5, with TRBD1 matching 7 bases. The CDR3 spans 15 residues. Germline V CDR1 and CDR2: SQVTM, ANQGSEA. Trimming removed 6 bases from V and 3 bases from J; junction bases left unmatched: 13. DNA of the CDR3: TGCAGCGTAAACCTGCGTGGGGACAGCGAAGAGACCCAGTACTTC. Its protein product is CSVNLRGDSEETQYF.

As DNA, the CDR3 is TGTGCCAGCAGTCGGGACGCGGGGACCCAGTACTTC. It specifies CASSRDAGTQYF. The chain carries TRBV12-3 or TRBV12-4 and TRBJ2-5, with D perhaps given as TRBD1 or TRBD2 (5 bases each). Trimming stripped 5 bases from V and 7 bases from J, with 11 bases between. The CDR3 extends over 12 amino acids.

This chain joins TRBV20-1 and TRBJ2-1; D gene uncertain. The germline V gene has CDR1 DFQATT and CDR2 SNEGSKA (reference sequence). This CDR3 has 11 amino acids. The V and J ends lost 5 bases and 5 bases respectively, with 7 bases between them. CDR3 sequence reads: CSASTNNEQFF. CDR3 in DNA: TGCAGTGCTTCTACCAACAATGAGCAGTTCTTC.

This clonotype has ten or more counts. The chain links TRBV29-1 to TRBJ2-5; D perhaps matches TRBD1 (6 bases). Germline V gives CDR1 SQVTM, CDR2 ANQGSEA. The CDR3 totals 14 residues. V gave up 3 bases and J gave up 5 bases, with 16 bases separating them. CDR3 DNA sequence: TGCAGCGTTGATCCGACAGGTCGGAGGGAGACCCAGTACTTC. This encodes CSVDPTGRRETQYF.

Only a few counts were recorded for this clonotype. The rearrangement joins TRBV12-3 or TRBV12-4 to TRBJ2-2; D is undetermined. The CDR3 extends over 14 amino acids. V was clipped by 6 bases and J by 0 bases, with 8 bases between them. This chain's CDR3 is CASSLDSNTGELFF. In DNA form, the CDR3 reads TGTGCCAGCAGCCTCGACTCGAACACCGGGGAGCTGTTTTTT.

The chain employs TRBV5-1 and TRBJ2-1, with 7 bases that match TRBD1. The CDR3 has 15 residues. Trimming cost V 1 base and J 2 bases; bases outside gene matches: 3. CDR1 and CDR2 from the germline V gene are SGHRS and YFSETQ. CDR3 in DNA: TGCGCCAGCAGCTTGTTGCAGGGGGCCTACAATGAGCAGTTCTTC. This sequence encodes CASSLLQGAYNEQFF.

This clonotype was observed a few times. The V call is TRBV5-1, the J call TRBJ1-2; D ambiguous. The germline V gene has CDR1 SGHRS and CDR2 YFSETQ. This CDR3 contains 17 residues. The ends were cut back, 3 bases at V and 1 base at J, with 19 bases in the middle. The CDR3 spells CASSSNTALTFNYGYTF. The CDR3 DNA sequence: TGCGCCAGCAGCTCAAACACGGCCCTTACTTTTAACTATGGCTACACCTTC.